This T cell receptor beta chain was documented in a study of blood T cell repertoires in COVID-19. Overall study: PBMCs, B-cell-depleted T cells, or T cells provided the cDNA or gDNA that made up the material.

TCRdb's table, derived via immunoSEQ multiplex PCR, lists solely in-frame clones and lacks some. The repertoire has around 260,000 clones, around 90% of them found once; the top ten carry roughly 1.1%. The cohort comprised adults aged roughly 18 to 90 years residing in 20 to 30 US areas. Germline trimming cut 3 bases from V and 3 bases from J; bases unmatched to any gene: 13. The CDR3 is 19 residues long. Germline V CDR1 and CDR2: SGHAT, FQNNGV. The source is a woman aged 30 to 39 who had recovered from COVID-19. The chain is built from TRBV11-2 and TRBJ2-1, with 11 bases identical to TRBD2. The sequencing input was PBMCs or T cells enriched from blood (not recorded which). CDR3 sequence reads: CASSFVEPGLAEVYNEQFF. CDR3 nucleotides: TGTGCCAGCAGCTTCGTGGAACCGGGACTAGCGGAGGTCTACAATGAGCAGTTCTTC.